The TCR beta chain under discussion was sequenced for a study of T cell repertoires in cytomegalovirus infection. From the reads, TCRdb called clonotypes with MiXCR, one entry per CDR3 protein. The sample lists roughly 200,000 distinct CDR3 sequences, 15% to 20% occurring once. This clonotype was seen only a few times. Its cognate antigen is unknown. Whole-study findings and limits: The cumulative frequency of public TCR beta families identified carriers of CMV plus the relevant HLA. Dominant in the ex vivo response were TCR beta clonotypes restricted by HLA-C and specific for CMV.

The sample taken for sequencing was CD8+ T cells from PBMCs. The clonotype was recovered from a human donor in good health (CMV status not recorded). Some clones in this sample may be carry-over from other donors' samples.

The CDR3 region has the DNA TGTGCCAGCAGCTTGGCCCTTAGCGGGGCGTGGGTCTTAGAGACCCAGTACTTC. Protein sequence: CASSLALSGAWVLETQYF. The rearrangement joins TRBV5-6 to TRBJ2-5; 8 bases align to TRBD2. The V segment lost 0 bases and the J segment 4 bases; nucleotides outside the gene matches: 14. In germline, CDR1 is SGHDT, CDR2 YYEEEE. The CDR3 has 18 residues.